The present T cell receptor (beta chain) was sequenced within a study of follicular helper T cells after annual influenza vaccination. After removal of 5 bases from V and 4 bases from J, the junction contained 5 bases not matched to a gene. This CDR3 has 16 amino acids. Germline V gene lookup returns CDR1 SGHTA and CDR2 FQGNSA. Described time point: 2015-2016 season, 7 days after influenza vaccination. Adults were given seasonal inactivated influenza vaccine, and blood CD4 subsets were sorted before and after vaccination. The repertoire was sequenced with immunoSEQ multiplex PCR; TCRdb's copy has only in-frame clones and lacks some. This table holds approximately 10,000 clones, roughly 83% found once. Whole-study results and caveats: Rare clonotypes were missed; only about 9-20% of cells gave TCRB.

Notes on this clone: Its antigen is undetermined.

The chain joins TRBV7-2 to TRBJ2-3; the match to TRBD2 covers 14 bases. The clonotype originates from an adult who received the influenza vaccine. Here the sequenced sample was CXCR5- memory CD4+ T cells sorted from blood, taken 7 days after influenza vaccination. The CDR3 sequence: CASSPRLAGGADTQYF. In DNA form, the CDR3 reads TGTGCCAGCAGCCCACGACTAGCGGGGGGGGCAGATACGCAGTATTTT.